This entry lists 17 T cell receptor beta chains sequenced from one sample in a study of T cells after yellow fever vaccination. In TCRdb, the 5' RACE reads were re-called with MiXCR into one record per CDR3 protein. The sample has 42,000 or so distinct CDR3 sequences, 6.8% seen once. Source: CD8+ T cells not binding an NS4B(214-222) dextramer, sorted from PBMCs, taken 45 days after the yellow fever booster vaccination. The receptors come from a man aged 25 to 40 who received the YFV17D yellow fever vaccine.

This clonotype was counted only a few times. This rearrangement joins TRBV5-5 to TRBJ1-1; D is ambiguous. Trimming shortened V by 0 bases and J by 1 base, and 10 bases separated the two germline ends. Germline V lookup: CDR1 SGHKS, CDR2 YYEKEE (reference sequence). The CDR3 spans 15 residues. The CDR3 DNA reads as TGTGCCAGCAGCTTGGTTTGGGAAACGAACACTGAAGCTTTCTTT. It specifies CASSLVWETNTEAFF. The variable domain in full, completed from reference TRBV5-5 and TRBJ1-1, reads DAGVTQSPTHLIKTRGQQVTLRCSPISGHKSVSWYQQVLGQGPQFIFQYYEKEERGRGNFPDRFSARQFPNYSSELNVNALLLGDSALYLCASSLVWETNTEAFFGQGTRLTVV.

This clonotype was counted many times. The CDR3 region has the DNA TGTGCCAGCAGTCCTGGGGACGGACTAGCTAACGAGCAGTACTTC. As protein: CASSPGDGLANEQYF. The chain has TRBV6-5 and TRBJ2-7; TRBD2 agrees at 8 bases. Germline CDR1 is MNHEY and CDR2 is SVGAGI. This CDR3 contains 15 residues. With V trimmed by 5 bases and J by 5 bases, 11 bases remained unmatched.

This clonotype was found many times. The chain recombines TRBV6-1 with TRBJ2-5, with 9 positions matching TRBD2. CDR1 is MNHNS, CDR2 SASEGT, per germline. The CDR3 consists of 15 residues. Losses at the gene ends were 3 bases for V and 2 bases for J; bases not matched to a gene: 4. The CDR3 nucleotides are TGTGCCAGCAGTGAGGCTAGCGGGGAACAAGAGACCCAGTACTTC. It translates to CASSEASGEQETQYF.

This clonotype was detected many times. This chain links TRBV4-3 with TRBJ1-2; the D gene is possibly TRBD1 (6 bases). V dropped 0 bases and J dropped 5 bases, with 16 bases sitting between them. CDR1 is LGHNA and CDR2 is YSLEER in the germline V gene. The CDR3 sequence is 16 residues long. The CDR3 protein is CASSQDQSDTGYGYTF. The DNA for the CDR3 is TGCGCCAGCAGCCAAGATCAATCCGACACAGGGTATGGCTACACCTTC.

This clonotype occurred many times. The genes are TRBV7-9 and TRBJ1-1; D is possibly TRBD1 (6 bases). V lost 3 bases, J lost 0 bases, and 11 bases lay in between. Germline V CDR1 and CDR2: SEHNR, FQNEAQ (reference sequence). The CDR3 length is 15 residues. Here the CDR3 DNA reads TGTGCCAGCAGCTTTACAGGGATCATGAACACTGAAGCTTTCTTT. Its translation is CASSFTGIMNTEAFF.

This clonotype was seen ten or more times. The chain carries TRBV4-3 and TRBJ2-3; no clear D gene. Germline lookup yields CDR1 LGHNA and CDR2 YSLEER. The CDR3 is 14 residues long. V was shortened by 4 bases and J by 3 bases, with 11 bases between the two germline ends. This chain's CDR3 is CASSPYYGTDTQYF. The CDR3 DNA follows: TGCGCCAGCAGCCCCTACTATGGTACAGATACGCAGTATTTT.

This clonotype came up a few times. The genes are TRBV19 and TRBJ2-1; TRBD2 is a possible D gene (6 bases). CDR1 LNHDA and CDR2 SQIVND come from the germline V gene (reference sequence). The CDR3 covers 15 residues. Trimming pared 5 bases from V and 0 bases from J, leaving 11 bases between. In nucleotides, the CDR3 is TGTGCCAGTAGTGGGGACTCGAGCTCCTACAATGAGCAGTTCTTC. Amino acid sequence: CASSGDSSSYNEQFF. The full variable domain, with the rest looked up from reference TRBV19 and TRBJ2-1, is DGGITQSPKYLFRKEGQNVTLSCEQNLNHDAMYWYRQDPGQGLRLIYYSQIVNDFQKGDIAEGYSVSREKKESFPLTVTSAQKNPTAFYLCASSGDSSSYNEQFFGPGTRLTVL.

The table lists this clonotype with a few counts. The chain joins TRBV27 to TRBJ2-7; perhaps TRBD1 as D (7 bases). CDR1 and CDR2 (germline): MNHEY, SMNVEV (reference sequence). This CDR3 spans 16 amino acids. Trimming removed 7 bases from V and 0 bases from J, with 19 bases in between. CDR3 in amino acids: CASNLLGGGPSYEQYF. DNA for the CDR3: TGTGCCAGCAACCTTCTCGGAGGGGGCCCCTCCTACGAGCAGTACTTC.

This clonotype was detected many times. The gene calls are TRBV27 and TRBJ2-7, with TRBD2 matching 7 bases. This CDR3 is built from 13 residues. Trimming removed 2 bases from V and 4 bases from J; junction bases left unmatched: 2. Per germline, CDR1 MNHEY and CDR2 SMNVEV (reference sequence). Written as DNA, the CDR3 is TGTGCCAGCAGTTTAAGCGGGAATTACGAGCAGTACTTC. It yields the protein CASSLSGNYEQYF.

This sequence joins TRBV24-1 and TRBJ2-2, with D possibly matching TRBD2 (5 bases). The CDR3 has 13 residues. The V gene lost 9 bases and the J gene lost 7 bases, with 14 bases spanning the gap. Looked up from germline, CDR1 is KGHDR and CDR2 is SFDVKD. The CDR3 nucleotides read TGTGCCACCCGTTTAGGGAGCGGCGGGGAGCTGTTTTTT. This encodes CATRLGSGGELFF.

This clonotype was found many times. The CDR3 coding sequence is TGTGCCAGCAGCTCCCTATATGTCGGGACAGGGGAGGGTGAGCAGTTCTTC. It codes for CASSSLYVGTGEGEQFF. The chain uses TRBV11-1 and TRBJ2-1; 10 bases align to TRBD1. Germline CDR1 and CDR2: SGHAT and FQDESV (reference sequence). The CDR3 spans 17 residues. Germline trimming cut 4 bases from V and 9 bases from J; bases unmatched to any gene: 15.

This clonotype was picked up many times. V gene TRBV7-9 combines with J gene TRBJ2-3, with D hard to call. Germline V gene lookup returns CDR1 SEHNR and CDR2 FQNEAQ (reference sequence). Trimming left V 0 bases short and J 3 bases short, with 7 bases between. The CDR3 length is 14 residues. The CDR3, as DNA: TGTGCCAGCAGCTTAGCTTCGATTACAGATACGCAGTATTTT. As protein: CASSLASITDTQYF.

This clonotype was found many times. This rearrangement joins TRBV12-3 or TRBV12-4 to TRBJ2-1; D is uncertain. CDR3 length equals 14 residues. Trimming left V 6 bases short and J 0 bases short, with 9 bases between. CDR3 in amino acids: CASSPLSSYNEQFF. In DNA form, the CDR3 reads TGTGCCAGCAGCCCTTTAAGCTCCTACAATGAGCAGTTCTTC.

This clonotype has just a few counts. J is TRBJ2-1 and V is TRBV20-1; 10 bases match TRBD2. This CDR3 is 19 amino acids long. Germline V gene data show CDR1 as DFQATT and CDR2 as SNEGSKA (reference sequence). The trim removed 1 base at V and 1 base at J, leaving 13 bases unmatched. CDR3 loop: CSARGGGSGRHPSYNEQFF. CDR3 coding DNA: TGCAGTGCTAGAGGGGGGGGTAGCGGGAGGCATCCATCCTACAATGAGCAGTTCTTC.

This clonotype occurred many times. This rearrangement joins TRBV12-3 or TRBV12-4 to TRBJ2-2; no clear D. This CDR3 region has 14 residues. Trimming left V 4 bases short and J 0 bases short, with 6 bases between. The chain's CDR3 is CASSSTANTGELFF. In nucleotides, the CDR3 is TGTGCCAGCAGTTCGACGGCGAACACCGGGGAGCTGTTTTTT.

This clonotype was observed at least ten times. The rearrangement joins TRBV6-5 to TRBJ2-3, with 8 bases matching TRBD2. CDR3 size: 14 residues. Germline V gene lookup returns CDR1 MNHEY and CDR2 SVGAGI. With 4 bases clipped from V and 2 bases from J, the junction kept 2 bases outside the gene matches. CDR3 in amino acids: CASSLAGTTDTQYF. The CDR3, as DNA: TGTGCCAGCAGTTTAGCGGGGACCACAGATACGCAGTATTTT.

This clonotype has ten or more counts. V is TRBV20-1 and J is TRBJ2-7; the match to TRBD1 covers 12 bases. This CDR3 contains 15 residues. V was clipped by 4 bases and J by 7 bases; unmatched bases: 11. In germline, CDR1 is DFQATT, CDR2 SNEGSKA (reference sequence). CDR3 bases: TGCAGTGCTACCCCGGGACAGGGGGCGGTTTTTGAGCAGTACTTC. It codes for CSATPGQGAVFEQYF.